This T cell receptor beta chain originates from a study of immune evolution from preneoplasia to lung adenocarcinoma listed by TCRdb under 2021. About the study as a whole: HLA loss of heterozygosity was found in roughly 7% of AIS, under 16% of MIA and about a third of ADC lesions, and in no AAH lesions. The study profiled immune contexture across lung adenocarcinoma precursors and invasive adenocarcinoma using immune gene expression, TCR sequencing and multiplex immunofluorescence. Resected precursor lesions (AAH, AIS, MIA) and invasive adenocarcinomas were compared against paired morphologically normal lung tissue. Sample size was based on specimen availability rather than a prior power calculation. Whole exome sequencing and methylation data from the same cohort of nodules were integrated with the immune data. A total of approximately 50 patients with pulmonary nodules who underwent surgical resection were included in the overall cohort. The TCR sequencing data were obtained from around 46 patients. According to the study, around 100 samples were used for TCR sequencing. POLYSOLVER was used to infer class I HLA alleles from exome data, and LOHHLA was used to detect allele-specific HLA loss. Results the study describes overall, beyond this receptor: KRAS-mutant nodules showed the highest T cell clonality compared with EGFR-mutant or double wild-type lesions. The findings were based on association rather than direct causation, and larger cohorts with long-term follow-up and longitudinal biopsies were deemed needed. Clonality was highest in normal lung, while later-stage lesions appeared to have lower clonality but higher T cell density and diversity. The highest top T cell clone frequencies were observed in normal lung, and a progressive decrease in top T cell clone frequencies appeared to occur from AAH through AIS, MIA and invasive adenocarcinoma. Because all patients were from Japan and China, applicability to Western populations was uncertain.

The patients had resection in Japan or China between about 2013 and 2017. Two lung cancer pathologists independently reviewed H&E slides to confirm the histologic diagnosis of every case. To enrich premalignant or tumor cells for nucleic acid extraction, macro-dissection was performed after pathologic assessment. DNA was isolated from FFPE tissue using the AllPrep DNA/RNA FFPE Kit. Details on this clone: What this receptor recognizes is not known. Base qualities were left out, and no much larger clone turns up one base away.

Using the immunoSEQ hsTCRbeta Kit, TCR beta CDR3 regions were sequenced from DNA. As for how the authors treated the data: The ImmunoSEQ Analyzer was used to analyse the TCR sequencing data. T cell clonality was defined as 1 minus Pielou's evenness computed on productive rearrangements. T cell diversity was measured with the inverse Simpson index on productive templates. T cell density was defined as TCR beta template counts normalized to usable DNA, with usable DNA estimated by amplifying and sequencing housekeeping genes. TCR metrics were compared across histologic stages using two-sided Kruskal-Wallis tests. What TCRdb holds here is the immuneACCESS table cut down to in-frame rearrangements. Part of the clones is not present; checked against another copy, under half of the missing clones reflect an unresolved V gene, and the others are unexplained. Clonal size and the V and J genes are those of that table, whereas D and trimming came from the DNA. This sample lists about 4,200 clones; approximately 72% were detected once. Of the sample, roughly 12% is held by the ten largest clones.

Material: FFPE minimally invasive lung adenocarcinoma tissue. Sample cell subset or site, as interpreted from the label and publication: micro-invasive lung adenocarcinoma (MIA). The source is a person between 70 and 80 years old with lung adenocarcinoma.

In nucleotide form, the sequence is TGTGCCAGCAGTTACGGGTGGGACAAGCCCTACGAGCAGTACTTC. The translation is CASSYGWDKPYEQYF. The chain is assembled from TRBV6-5 and TRBJ2-7, and the D gene may be TRBD1, 6 bases matching. From the germline V gene, CDR1 is MNHEY and CDR2 is SVGAGI. Between the V and J ends, shortened by 2 bases and 2 bases respectively, the junction contains 13 bases. Including cysteine and phenylalanine, the CDR3 has 15 amino acids. Just the 45-base CDR3 DNA is kept, in frame starting at base 1.